These 24 T cell receptor beta chains share one sample of origin, sequenced in a study of CD8+ T cells in alopecia areata (dated by TCRdb to 2017 to 2018). The time point label, as the study defines it: roughly 27 days on oral tofacitinib. In light of the paper, this sample's treatment or condition label describes: oral pan-JAK inhibitor, 5-10 mg twice daily. Receptor amplification or capture employed the immunoSEQ multiplex PCR assay. For TCR sequencing, RNA was extracted from every sample and reverse transcribed into cDNA to serve as template. TCRdb took over this immuneACCESS table, retaining in-frame rearrangements with V and J assigned. Such tables are incomplete; in checked studies, under half of the missing clones stem from an unresolved V gene, and the remainder is unexplained. The sample profile shows some 130,000 clones; around half of them were found once. Less than 20% of the sample is taken by the ten largest.

The starting material was CD8+ T cells sorted from blood, obtained at week 4, from a patient treated with tofacitinib. The source of these receptors is a human donor with alopecia areata.

The chain is built from TRBV13 and TRBJ2-7, with 9 bases identical to TRBD1. The trim removed 5 bases at V and 6 bases at J, leaving 11 bases unmatched. The CDR3 covers 15 residues. Germline CDR1 PRHDT, CDR2 FYEKMQ (reference sequence). The CDR3 DNA sequence: TGTGCCAGCAGCGCCGCTTACAGGGGGCACGTCGAGCAGTACTTC. Translated, it gives CASSAAYRGHVEQYF.

Comments on this clone: A single base separates this from a much larger clone, so it may be a read error. The CDR3 spells CASSRDTSYEQYF. CDR3 bases: TGTGCCAGCAGCCGGGACACCTCCTACGAGCAGTACTTC. The chain employs TRBV5-6 and TRBJ2-7; a possible D gene is TRBD1 (6 bases). V was clipped by 4 bases and J by 0 bases, with 8 bases between them. This CDR3 is built from 13 residues. Germline-derived CDR1 and CDR2 are SGHDT and YYEEEE.

Only one count was recorded for this clone. The V call is TRBV14, the J call TRBJ2-2; D is uncertain. V dropped 4 bases and J dropped 6 bases, with 15 bases sitting between them. The CDR3 is 15 residues long. The germline gives CDR1 SGHDN, CDR2 FVKESK. For the CDR3, the DNA is TGTGCCAGCAGCCGCTCAGGATTGGTCCCCGGGGAGCTGTTTTTT. It is translated as CASSRSGLVPGELFF. The full variable domain, in which reference TRBV14 and TRBJ2-2 provide the parts outside the CDR3, is EAGVTQFPSHSVIEKGQTVTLRCDPISGHDNLYWYRRVMGKEIKFLLHFVKESKQDESGMPNNRFLAERTGGTYSTLKVQPAELEDSGVYFCASSRSGLVPGELFFGEGSRLTVL.

This chain links TRBV5-4 with TRBJ2-5; maybe TRBD1 (6 bases). CDR3 length: 14 residues. The germline V gene encodes CDR1 SGHNT and CDR2 YYREEE (reference sequence). The V end lost 2 bases, the J end lost 4 bases, and 12 bases lay between the germline ends. The CDR3, as DNA: TGTGCCAGCAGCTTACCGGGACAAGGAGAGACCCAGTACTTC. Residues: CASSLPGQGETQYF.

This clone was seen a few times. The chain combines TRBV2 with TRBJ1-5; D remains unclear. V lost 3 bases and J lost 5, with 8 bases in between. Germline V gene data show CDR1 as SNHLY and CDR2 as FYNNEI. The CDR3 contains 13 residues. The CDR3 spells CASSEGRDQPQHF. The CDR3 DNA follows: TGTGCCAGCAGTGAGGGAAGAGATCAGCCCCAGCATTTT.

The table lists this clone with a few counts. The rearrangement joins TRBV9 to TRBJ1-6; the D gene is possibly TRBD1 (5 bases). Trimming shortened V by 4 bases and J by 9 bases, and 17 bases separated the two germline ends. This CDR3 contains 15 residues. The V gene's germline CDR1 is SGDLS and CDR2 YYNGEE. The CDR3 coding sequence is TGTGCCAGCAGCCCCGAATGGGGGTTTGCTTCACCCCTCCACTTT. As protein: CASSPEWGFASPLHF. Full variable domain (remainder filled in from reference TRBV9 and TRBJ1-6): DSGVTQTPKHLITATGQRVTLRCSPRSGDLSVYWYQQSLDQGLQFLIQYYNGEERAKGNILERFSAQQFPDLHSELNLSSLELGDSALYFCASSPEWGFASPLHFGNGTRLTVT.

The V gene is TRBV7-9, the J gene TRBJ1-6; D call uncertain. Germline-derived CDR1 and CDR2 are SEHNR and FQNEAQ (reference sequence). Deletions cut 1 base from V and 7 bases from J, with 8 bases between. The CDR3 loop spans 14 amino acids. This CDR3 is CASSLDYWNSPLHF. Written as DNA, the CDR3 is TGTGCCAGCAGCTTAGACTATTGGAATTCACCCCTCCACTTT.

This rearrangement joins TRBV7-2 to TRBJ2-1; D might be TRBD1 (6 bases). Germline loops: CDR1 SGHTA, CDR2 FQGNSA. This CDR3 is built from 16 residues. Trimming took off 5 bases at V and 1 base at J, with 15 bases between the two ends. CDR3 sequence: CASSNPQGWSYNEQFF. The CDR3, as DNA: TGTGCCAGCAGCAACCCACAGGGCTGGTCCTACAATGAGCAGTTCTTC.

Concerning this clone: Other nucleotide sequences from this sample produce the same CDR3. This rearrangement joins TRBV29-1 to TRBJ1-1; no clear D. In germline, CDR1 is SQVTM, CDR2 ANQGSEA. The CDR3 is 10 residues long. V lost 0 bases and J 6 bases, leaving 2 bases between the germline ends. DNA of the CDR3: TGCAGCGTTGAAGACCCTGAAGCTTTCTTT. It is translated as CSVEDPEAFF.

The chain employs TRBV25-1 and TRBJ2-1; D assignment may be TRBD1 or TRBD2 (6 bases each). CDR3 length equals 15 residues. The V end was cut by 3 bases, the J end by 10 bases, with 19 bases between. The V gene's germline CDR1 is MGHDK and CDR2 SYGVNS. DNA of the CDR3: TGTGCCAGCAGTGATCTGAGGGGGGCCCTTAACGAGCAGTTCTTC. Protein product: CASSDLRGALNEQFF. The whole variable domain, remainder taken from reference TRBV25-1 and TRBJ2-1, is EADIYQTPRYLVIGTGKKITLECSQTMGHDKMYWYQQDPGMELHLIHYSYGVNSTEKGDLSSESTVSRIRTEHFPLTLESARPSHTSQYLCASSDLRGALNEQFFGPGTRLTVL.

This chain joins TRBV5-1 and TRBJ1-3; D is ambiguous. V lost 0 bases and J lost 7, with 14 bases in between. Germline CDR1 is SGHRS and CDR2 is YFSETQ. The CDR3 spans 15 residues. As DNA, the CDR3 is TGCGCCAGCAGCTTGGAAGGCAGATCGCTCAACACCATATATTTT. Its protein product is CASSLEGRSLNTIYF.

This sequence joins TRBV13 and TRBJ2-5; D is undetermined. Germline-derived CDR1 and CDR2 are PRHDT and FYEKMQ (reference sequence). CDR3 length: 13 residues. The V and J ends lost 0 bases and 3 bases respectively, with 5 bases between them. In DNA form, the CDR3 reads TGTGCCAGCAGCTTAGGCCAGAAAGAGACCCAGTACTTC. Amino acids: CASSLGQKETQYF.

The V gene is TRBV12-5, the J gene TRBJ2-1; D is perhaps TRBD2 (7 bases). The CDR3 covers 15 residues. From germline, CDR1 is LGHNT and CDR2 FRNRAP. Trimming took off 7 bases at V and 9 bases at J, with 22 bases between the two ends. In nucleotides, the CDR3 is TGTGCTAGTGCCCCCTCCGGGGGGCGGTCAGGTGAGCAGTTCTTC. Translation gives CASAPSGGRSGEQFF.

This clone was seen just once. The V gene is TRBV30, the J gene TRBJ2-2; possibly TRBD2 for D (6 bases). CDR3 length equals 14 residues. V was cut by 2 bases and J by 3 bases, with 10 bases left in between. Germline assignment: CDR1 GTSNPN and CDR2 SVGIG (reference sequence). CDR3 loop: CAWSRGWDTGELFF. DNA for the CDR3: TGTGCCTGGAGTCGGGGGTGGGACACCGGGGAGCTGTTTTTT.

This clone appeared a single time. CDR3 sequence reads: CASGLVGTSLYNEQFF. CDR3 coding DNA: TGTGCTAGTGGTTTGGTGGGGACTAGTCTTTACAATGAGCAGTTCTTC. The V and J genes are TRBV12-5 and TRBJ2-1; TRBD2 matches at 8 bases. Germline V gene data show CDR1 as LGHNT and CDR2 as FRNRAP. Losses at the gene ends were 0 bases for V and 4 bases for J; bases not matched to a gene: 5. This CDR3 is 16 amino acids long.

Only a few counts were recorded for this clone. This sequence joins TRBV19 and TRBJ1-2; D not certain. Deletions cut 4 bases from V and 5 bases from J, with 23 bases between. The CDR3 is 17 residues long. From germline, CDR1 is LNHDA and CDR2 SQIVND (reference sequence). For the CDR3, the DNA is TGTGCCAGTAGTACCCCGGACGGATATAAGAACTTTTATGGCTACACCTTC. Translated: CASSTPDGYKNFYGYTF.

J is TRBJ2-7 and V is TRBV7-8, with a possible D match to TRBD2 (5 bases). The CDR3 runs to 12 residues. Germline lookup yields CDR1 SGHVS and CDR2 FQNEAQ. Trimming removed 5 bases from V and 7 bases from J, with 12 bases in between. The CDR3 reads CASSPRRGEQYF. CDR3 DNA: TGTGCCAGCAGCCCACGGAGAGGGGAGCAGTACTTC.

The V call is TRBV5-1, the J call TRBJ1-6; perhaps TRBD1 as D (5 bases). Trimming cost V 1 base and J 10 bases, with 12 bases left between them. Germline lookup yields CDR1 SGHRS and CDR2 YFSETQ. CDR3 length: 14 amino acids. CDR3 sequence (DNA): TGCGCCAGCAGCTTGACTCAGAGGGGCTCACCCCTCCACTTT. Its protein is CASSLTQRGSPLHF.

The chain is built from TRBV6-1 and TRBJ1-2; the D gene is possibly TRBD1 (6 bases). CDR3 size: 14 residues. Germline assignment: CDR1 MNHNS and CDR2 SASEGT. The V end was cut by 5 bases, the J end by 3 bases, with 13 bases between. For the CDR3, the DNA is TGTGCCAGCAGTACCAGGGGATCCTACTATGGCTACACCTTC. It yields the protein CASSTRGSYYGYTF.

This clone was counted a few times. The V and J genes are TRBV6-5 and TRBJ1-6; possible D gene TRBD1, 5 bases. CDR3 length equals 14 residues. CDR1 MNHEY and CDR2 SVGAGI come from the germline V gene. The germline V and J ends were trimmed by 6 bases and 7 bases, with 13 bases remaining between them. The CDR3 bases are TGTGCCAGCAGGTGGGGACTTGAGAATTCACCCCTCCACTTT. Its protein is CASRWGLENSPLHF.

This chain links TRBV29-1 with TRBJ2-7, with D perhaps being TRBD1 or TRBD2 (5 bases each). The V end lost 3 bases, the J end lost 4 bases, and 13 bases lay between the germline ends. CDR1 is SQVTM, CDR2 ANQGSEA, per germline. The CDR3 loop spans 13 amino acids. The CDR3 spells CSVDSQGGYEQYF. The CDR3 DNA reads TGCAGCGTTGACTCCCAGGGCGGGTACGAGCAGTACTTC.

The chain combines TRBV5-1 with TRBJ2-3; 7 bases line up with TRBD1. With 0 bases clipped from V and 3 bases from J, the junction kept 7 bases outside the gene matches. The CDR3 covers 16 residues. Germline-derived CDR1 and CDR2 are SGHRS and YFSETQ. This CDR3 is CASSLAVGGYTDTQYF. As DNA, the CDR3 is TGCGCCAGCAGCTTGGCCGTAGGGGGCTATACAGATACGCAGTATTTT.

The CDR3 sequence: CASSPRRVGTEAFF. In DNA form, the CDR3 reads TGTGCCAGCAGTCCTCGCAGGGTAGGCACTGAAGCTTTCTTT. The V and J genes are TRBV27 and TRBJ1-1; a weak D match, TRBD1 (5 bases). V lost 5 bases to trimming and J lost 4 bases, with 14 bases between them. The length of the CDR3 is 14 residues. CDR1 MNHEY and CDR2 SMNVEV come from the germline V gene (reference sequence).

This rearrangement joins TRBV7-9 to TRBJ2-5; D is unclear. The V gene's germline CDR1 is SEHNR and CDR2 FQNEAQ (reference sequence). Trimming pared 2 bases from V and 5 bases from J, leaving 9 bases between. The CDR3 has 13 residues. CDR3 in amino acids: CASSLLPIETQYF. The CDR3 DNA reads as TGTGCCAGCAGCTTATTACCGATTGAGACCCAGTACTTC.